Listed below are T cell receptor beta chains from one sample, sequenced in a study of cytomegalovirus exposure and HLA in healthy donors. Assay: immunoSEQ multiplex PCR; the TCRdb copy retains only in-frame clones and omits some. The sample has 75,000 to 80,000 clones, over 60% seen once. The sample comprised PBMCs. The receptors derive from a male donor in good health and CMV-seronegative. Each CDR3 is given with its conserved first and last residue. Each record gives: D gene, J gene, V gene, clone size, CDR3 protein, CDR3 DNA. The D gene is left open where the match is weak. A clone size is listed for some rows: how often the clone was seen (once, few, many), or a class if it is expanded.

D: TRBD1; J: TRBJ2-5; V: TRBV4-1; size: NA; CDR3: CASSQGGTGQETQYF; DNA: TGCGCCAGCAGCCAAGGTGGGACAGGGCAAGAGACCCAGTACTTC
D: TRBD1; J: TRBJ1-2; V: TRBV7-2; size: NA; CDR3: CASSLGDRGNGYTF; DNA: TGTGCCAGCAGCTTAGGCGACAGGGGGAATGGCTACACCTTC
D: NA; J: TRBJ1-3; V: TRBV28; size: NA; CDR3: CASSSGVGREAGNTIYF; DNA: TGTGCCAGCAGCTCCGGGGTTGGTCGGGAAGCGGGAAACACCATATATTTT
D: NA; J: TRBJ2-5; V: TRBV5-4; size: NA; CDR3: CASSLPASRETQYF; DNA: TGTGCCAGCAGCTTGCCGGCCTCCAGGGAGACCCAGTACTTC
D: TRBD1; J: TRBJ1-4; V: TRBV2; size: NA; CDR3: CASSEVAGGNEKLFF; DNA: TGTGCCAGCAGTGAAGTGGCAGGGGGTAATGAAAAACTGTTTTTT
D: TRBD1; J: TRBJ2-3; V: TRBV10-3; size: NA; CDR3: CAIGGQGTDTQYF; DNA: TGTGCCATCGGTGGACAGGGAACAGATACGCAGTATTTT
D: TRBD1; J: TRBJ1-5; V: TRBV30; size: NA; CDR3: CAWSGQGPIPQHF; DNA: TGTGCCTGGAGTGGACAGGGGCCCATACCCCAGCATTTT
D: TRBD2; J: TRBJ2-3; V: TRBV4-1; size: NA; CDR3: CASSQEASGSTDTQYF; DNA: TGCGCCAGCAGCCAAGAGGCTAGCGGGAGCACAGATACGCAGTATTTT
D: TRBD1; J: TRBJ2-7; V: TRBV12-5; size: NA; CDR3: CASGRLFGQGPEQYF; DNA: TGTGCTAGTGGTCGCCTTTTCGGACAGGGGCCCGAGCAGTACTTC
D: NA; J: TRBJ1-6; V: TRBV18; size: NA; CDR3: CASSPNPGESPLHF; DNA: TGTGCCAGCTCACCAAATCCAGGGGAATCACCCCTCCACTTT
D: NA; J: TRBJ2-2; V: TRBV30; size: NA; CDR3: CAWSRSGNTGELFF; DNA: TGTGCCTGGAGCCGGAGCGGGAACACCGGGGAGCTGTTTTTT
D: NA; J: TRBJ2-1; V: TRBV4-3; size: NA; CDR3: CASSQDWLRGGGNEQFF; DNA: TGCGCCAGCAGCCAAGATTGGTTACGGGGAGGCGGCAATGAGCAGTTCTTC
D: TRBD2; J: TRBJ2-2; V: TRBV7-8; size: NA; CDR3: CASSSILAVNTGELFF; DNA: TGTGCCAGCAGCTCGATACTAGCGGTGAACACCGGGGAGCTGTTTTTT
D: TRBD1; J: TRBJ1-2; V: TRBV30; size: NA; CDR3: CAWSVGRQGGYPF; DNA: TGTGCCTGGAGTGTAGGCAGACAGGGTGGCTACCCCTTC
D: NA; J: TRBJ2-1; V: TRBV2; size: NA; CDR3: CASSETTEFF; DNA: TGTGCCAGCAGTGAAACTACGGAGTTCTTC
D: NA; J: TRBJ2-3; V: TRBV5-4; size: NA; CDR3: CASSLAGGPTDTQYF; DNA: TGTGCCAGCAGCTTGGCCGGGGGGCCTACCGATACGCAGTATTTT
D: NA; J: TRBJ1-2; V: TRBV2; size: NA; CDR3: CASSEWQGLHYGYTF; DNA: TGTGCCAGCAGTGAGTGGCAGGGCCTCCACTATGGCTACACCTTC
D: NA; J: TRBJ2-2; V: TRBV11-2; size: NA; CDR3: CASSLVRSNTGELFF; DNA: TGTGCCAGCAGCTTAGTCAGATCGAACACCGGGGAGCTGTTTTTT
D: NA; J: TRBJ1-5; V: TRBV27; size: NA; CDR3: CATARGTTNQPQHF; DNA: TGTGCCACCGCCAGAGGGACAACTAATCAGCCCCAGCATTTT
D: NA; J: TRBJ1-6; V: TRBV2; size: NA; CDR3: CATEQSGDSPLHF; DNA: TGTGCCACTGAGCAGTCCGGAGATTCACCCCTCCACTTT
D: TRBD2; J: TRBJ2-1; V: TRBV5-1; size: NA; CDR3: CASKRTSGYNEQFF; DNA: TGCGCCAGTAAAAGGACTAGCGGCTACAATGAGCAGTTCTTC
D: NA; J: TRBJ2-1; V: TRBV25-1; size: once; CDR3: CASSERHVDEQFF; DNA: TGTGCCAGCAGTGAGAGACATGTCGATGAGCAGTTCTTC
D: NA; J: TRBJ1-6; V: TRBV5-4; size: NA; CDR3: CASSPAQGQYSPLHF; DNA: TGTGCCAGCAGCCCAGCACAGGGTCAATATTCACCCCTCCACTTT
D: NA; J: TRBJ1-2; V: TRBV10-3; size: NA; CDR3: CATTNTHNYGYPF; DNA: TGTGCCACCACAAACACCCATAACTATGGCTACCCCTTC
D: NA; J: TRBJ1-1; V: TRBV11-2; size: NA; CDR3: CASNKDMNTEAFF; DNA: TGTGCCAGCAATAAAGACATGAACACTGAAGCTTTCTTT
D: NA; J: TRBJ2-7; V: TRBV19; size: NA; CDR3: CASSHSGENYEQYF; DNA: TGTGCCAGTAGTCACTCCGGGGAGAACTACGAGCAGTACTTC
D: NA; J: TRBJ2-5; V: TRBV7-9; size: NA; CDR3: CASSASERGTQYF; DNA: TGTGCCAGCAGCGCTAGCGAAAGAGGGACCCAGTACTTC
D: NA; J: TRBJ2-5; V: TRBV5-1; size: NA; CDR3: CASSIGQTQETQYF; DNA: TGCGCCAGCAGCATAGGACAGACGCAAGAGACCCAGTACTTC
D: TRBD1; J: TRBJ2-1; V: TRBV6-5; size: NA; CDR3: CASSYSDRVVWQFF; DNA: TGTGCCAGCAGTTACTCGGACAGGGTGGTATGGCAGTTCTTC
D: NA; J: TRBJ1-4; V: TRBV19; size: few; CDR3: CASSTRRLTANEKLFF; DNA: TGTGCCAGTAGTACCCGACGACTGACGGCTAATGAAAAACTGTTTTTT
D: NA; J: TRBJ1-6; V: TRBV18; size: NA; CDR3: CASSPHKNSPLHF; DNA: TGTGCCAGCTCACCACATAAAAATTCACCCCTCCACTTT
D: TRBD2; J: TRBJ2-1; V: TRBV4-2; size: NA; CDR3: CASSQGEGAPSSYNEQFF; DNA: TGTGCCAGCAGCCAAGGGGAGGGAGCGCCGAGCTCCTACAATGAGCAGTTCTTC
D: NA; J: TRBJ2-7; V: TRBV29-1; size: NA; CDR3: CSVGTVAPYEQYF; DNA: TGCAGCGTTGGGACAGTGGCACCCTACGAGCAGTACTTC
D: NA; J: TRBJ2-3; V: TRBV9; size: NA; CDR3: CASSAAGTGIDTQYF; DNA: TGTGCCAGCAGCGCCGCGGGCACAGGGATAGATACGCAGTATTTT
D: NA; J: TRBJ2-1; V: TRBV14; size: NA; CDR3: CASSQDPLNEQFF; DNA: TGTGCCAGCAGCCAAGACCCCTTGAATGAGCAGTTCTTC
D: TRBD1; J: TRBJ1-5; V: TRBV6-1; size: NA; CDR3: CASSSDRASRLQHF; DNA: TGTGCCAGCAGTTCGGACAGGGCCTCTAGACTCCAGCATTTT
D: TRBD1; J: TRBJ2-7; V: TRBV19; size: NA; CDR3: CASRLTGGGSYEQYF; DNA: TGTGCCAGTAGATTGACAGGGGGCGGCTCCTACGAGCAGTACTTC
D: NA; J: TRBJ1-1; V: TRBV19; size: NA; CDR3: CASRTGLNTEAFF; DNA: TGTGCCAGTCGTACAGGGCTGAACACTGAAGCTTTCTTT
D: TRBD1; J: TRBJ2-4; V: TRBV28; size: NA; CDR3: CASRTGGTSQYF; DNA: TGTGCCAGCAGGACAGGGGGCACTTCTCAGTACTTC
D: TRBD1; J: TRBJ2-7; V: TRBV6-5; size: NA; CDR3: CASSYRDRGSYEQYF; DNA: TGTGCCAGCAGTTATCGGGACAGGGGTTCATACGAGCAGTACTTC